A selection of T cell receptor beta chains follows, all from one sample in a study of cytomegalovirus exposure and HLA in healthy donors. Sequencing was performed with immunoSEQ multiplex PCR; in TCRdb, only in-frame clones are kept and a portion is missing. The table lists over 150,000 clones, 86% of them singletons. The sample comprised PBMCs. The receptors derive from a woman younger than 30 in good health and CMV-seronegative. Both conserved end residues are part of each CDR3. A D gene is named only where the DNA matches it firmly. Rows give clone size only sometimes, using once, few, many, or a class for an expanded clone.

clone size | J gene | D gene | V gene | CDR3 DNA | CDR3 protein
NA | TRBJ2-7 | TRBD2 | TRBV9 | TGTGCCAGCAGCGTAGATTCGGGGGGAGGGAGTGGGTTCGGCGAGCAGTACTTC | CASSVDSGGGSGFGEQYF
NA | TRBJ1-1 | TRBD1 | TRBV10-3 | TGTGCCATTTCCGGGACAGGGTCTGAAACTGAAGCTTTCTTT | CAISGTGSETEAFF
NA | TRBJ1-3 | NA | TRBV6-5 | TGTGCCAGCAGTCCCTCTCGGGACAATGGAAACACCATATATTTT | CASSPSRDNGNTIYF
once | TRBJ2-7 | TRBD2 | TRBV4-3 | TGCGCCAGCAGCCAACAAACCGGGACTAGCGGGAGTCCGGACTACGAGCAGTACTTC | CASSQQTGTSGSPDYEQYF
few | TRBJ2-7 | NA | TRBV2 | TGTGCCAGCAGTGACGGGATTAAGCAGTGGCGCTTATCTTACGAGCAGTACTTC | CASSDGIKQWRLSYEQYF
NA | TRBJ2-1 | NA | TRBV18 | TGTGCCAGCTCACCGGAGGGGACTGCCTACAATGAGCAGTTCTTC | CASSPEGTAYNEQFF
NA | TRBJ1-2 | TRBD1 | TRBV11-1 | TGTGCCAGCAGCGTACCGGGACAGCGGGGCTACACCTTC | CASSVPGQRGYTF
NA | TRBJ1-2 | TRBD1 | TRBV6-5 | TGTGCCAGCAGGACAGGGGGCTGGGGCTACACCTTC | CASRTGGWGYTF
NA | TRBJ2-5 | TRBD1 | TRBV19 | TGTGCCAGTAGTATAGGCGGGACAGGGAAAGAGACCCAGTACTTC | CASSIGGTGKETQYF
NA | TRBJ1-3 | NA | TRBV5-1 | TGCGCCAGCAGCGCCGCGTTTACTACTGGAAACACCATATATTTT | CASSAAFTTGNTIYF
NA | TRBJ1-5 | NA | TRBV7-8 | TGTGCCAGCAGCTTAATCGAAGCTCCCCAGCATTTT | CASSLIEAPQHF
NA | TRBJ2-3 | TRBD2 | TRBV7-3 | TGTGCCAGCAGCTCGGGGGGATGGACAGATACGCAGTATTTT | CASSSGGWTDTQYF
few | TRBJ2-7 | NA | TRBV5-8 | TGTGCCAGCAGCTTGGTAGGGGCCTCCTGGGAGCAGTACTTC | CASSLVGASWEQYF
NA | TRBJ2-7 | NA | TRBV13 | TGTGCCAGCAGCTTATCGGGACTTAGCTACGAGCAGTACTTC | CASSLSGLSYEQYF
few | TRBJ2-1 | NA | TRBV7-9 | TGTGCCAGCAGCTGGACTCCCCCTCGCAATGAGCAGTTCTTC | CASSWTPPRNEQFF
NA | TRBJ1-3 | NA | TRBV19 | TGTGCCAGTAGTTCGCGGGGGGGCTCTGGAAACACCATATATTTT | CASSSRGGSGNTIYF
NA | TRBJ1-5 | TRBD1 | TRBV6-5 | TGTGCCAGCCAACCAGAGGGGGCGGGTCAGCCCCAGCATTTT | CASQPEGAGQPQHF